The rows below give T cell receptor beta chains drawn from one sample of a study of cytomegalovirus exposure and HLA in healthy donors. The data were produced by immunoSEQ multiplex PCR, yet TCRdb's version contains in-frame clones alone and is incomplete. The sample lists more than 150,000 clones; around 80% were seen once. The sequenced sample was PBMCs. These receptors were collected from a woman aged 50 to 65 in good health and CMV-seropositive. Each CDR3 is given with its conserved first and last residue. The order of the fields is clone size, D gene, V gene, J gene, CDR3 DNA, CDR3 protein. A D gene is named only where the DNA matches it firmly. Clone size, where shown, is once, few, many, or a class for clones that have expanded.

.	.	TRBV13	TRBJ2-7	TGTGCCAGCAGCTTAGGCAGGAATCTTGCCGAGCAGTACTTC	CASSLGRNLAEQYF
.	TRBD2	TRBV7-9	TRBJ2-5	TGTGCCAGCAGCCCCCTAGCGGGGGGCGCAGAGACCCAGTACTTC	CASSPLAGGAETQYF
once	TRBD1	TRBV4-3	TRBJ1-4	TGCGCCAGCAGCCAAGATCCGGGACAGGGTGGTGAAAAACTGTTTTTT	CASSQDPGQGGEKLFF
.	TRBD1	TRBV7-2	TRBJ1-1	TGTGCCAGCAGCCTCAGGGACAGAATGAACACTGAAGCTTTCTTT	CASSLRDRMNTEAFF
.	.	TRBV11-1	TRBJ2-1	TGTGCCAGCAGCTTAGGCAGGTTCAATGAGCAGTTCTTC	CASSLGRFNEQFF
once	TRBD1	TRBV10-3	TRBJ1-1	TGTGCCATCAGCCAAGGGGGCGGTAGCACTGAAGCTTTCTTT	CAISQGGGSTEAFF
.	.	TRBV2	TRBJ2-7	TGTGCCAGCGGGCAGGCCTACGAGCAGTACTTC	CASGQAYEQYF
.	.	TRBV18	TRBJ1-2	TGTGCCAGCTCACCACGAGAGGGGGACTATGGCTACACCTTC	CASSPREGDYGYTF
.	TRBD2	TRBV10-3	TRBJ2-2	TGTGCCATCAGTCTGGGACTAGCGGGAGTTAATAGGTTCGGGACAAGGGAGCTGTTTTTT	CAISLGLAGVNRFGTRELFF
.	TRBD1	TRBV18	TRBJ1-1	TGTGCCAGCTCACTACAGGGGTATCCTGAAGCTTTCTTT	CASSLQGYPEAFF
.	TRBD1	TRBV27	TRBJ1-1	TGTGCCAGCAGTCCCTTACAGGGGGCTTTGAACACTGAAGCTTTCTTT	CASSPLQGALNTEAFF
.	TRBD2	TRBV10-3	TRBJ2-1	TGTGCCATCAGGGGGACTAGCGGGGGCTCCTACAATGAGCAGTTCTTC	CAIRGTSGGSYNEQFF
.	TRBD1	TRBV10-3	TRBJ1-2	TGTGCCATCAGGGGGACAGGGGCCCATGGCTACACCTTC	CAIRGTGAHGYTF
few	TRBD1	TRBV12-5	TRBJ1-5	TGTGCTAGTGGTTTGGGACAGGGGGCGGGAGAAGGGCAGCCCCAGCATTTT	CASGLGQGAGEGQPQHF
.	TRBD1	TRBV5-1	TRBJ2-2	TGCGCCAGCAGCCCAAAGGGGGACAGGGTCGGCACCGGGGAGCTGTTTTTT	CASSPKGDRVGTGELFF
.	.	TRBV5-4	TRBJ2-3	TGTGCCAGCAGCCCCTGGGATGGACAGAGCACAGATACGCAGTATTTT	CASSPWDGQSTDTQYF
.	.	TRBV30	TRBJ1-1	TGTGCCTGGAATATACCCGGGGAGGGGAACACTGAAGCTTTCTTT	CAWNIPGEGNTEAFF
.	.	TRBV2	TRBJ2-1	TGTGCCAGCAGGCGGGAATTAGCGTACAATGAGCAGTTCTTC	CASRRELAYNEQFF
.	TRBD1	TRBV10-3	TRBJ1-2	TGTGCCATCAGTGAGTCGGTCCTACCCGGGACAGACTATGGCTACACCTTC	CAISESVLPGTDYGYTF
.	.	TRBV15	TRBJ2-2	TGTGCCACTACAGGGAGAACGCTTAACACCGGGGAGCTGTTTTTT	CATTGRTLNTGELFF
.	TRBD1	TRBV7-9	TRBJ1-1	TGTGCCAGCAGCCAAGGGACAGGAAGTGAAGCTTTCTTT	CASSQGTGSEAFF
.	.	TRBV6-5	TRBJ1-2	TGTGCCAGCAACCCCGAGATGAGGGCCGGCTACACCTTC	CASNPEMRAGYTF
.	.	TRBV11-3	TRBJ1-1	TGTGCCAGCAGCCGTACAGGGAAGAATGAAGCTTTCTTT	CASSRTGKNEAFF
.	.	TRBV29-1	TRBJ1-1	TGCAGCGTTGAAAGGGGAGGGCCGTACGCCGAAGCTTTCTTT	CSVERGGPYAEAFF
.	.	TRBV7-9	TRBJ2-1	TGTGCCAGCAGCGGGGGGAGCTCCTACAATGAGCAGTTCTTC	CASSGGSSYNEQFF
.	.	TRBV7-2	TRBJ2-3	TGTGCCAGCAGCCCAAAGTGGGCGGGGACCACCACAGATACGCAGTATTTT	CASSPKWAGTTTDTQYF
.	.	TRBV9	TRBJ1-3	TGTGCCAGCAGCGTAGGGAGCGGGACGGGGTCTGGAAACACCATATATTTT	CASSVGSGTGSGNTIYF
.	.	TRBV5-6	TRBJ2-6	TGTGCCAGCAGCGCCGCCAGCGCTGGGGCCAACGTCCTGACTTTC	CASSAASAGANVLTF
once	TRBD2	TRBV7-2	TRBJ2-5	TGTGCCAGCAGCGGCGGGAGGCAAGAGACCCAGTACTTC	CASSGGRQETQYF
.	.	TRBV18	TRBJ1-1	TGTGCCAGCTCCCCACTTGTGGGGGGGGACACTGAAGCTTTCTTT	CASSPLVGGDTEAFF
.	TRBD1	TRBV28	TRBJ1-1	TGTGCCAGCAGTTTGGGGACAGGGGAAGCTTTCTTT	CASSLGTGEAFF
.	.	TRBV19	TRBJ1-1	TGTGCCACCCGACAGCACATGAACACTGAAGCTTTCTTT	CATRQHMNTEAFF
.	TRBD1	TRBV7-2	TRBJ1-6	TGTGCCAGCAGCTTAGGGGCTAGGACAGGGGATACCCCCCTCCACTTT	CASSLGARTGDTPLHF
.	.	TRBV27	TRBJ1-2	TGTGCCAGCAGGCACAGGGCGGGTGGCTACACCTTC	CASRHRAGGYTF
.	.	TRBV19	TRBJ2-2	TGTGCCAGTAATGGGGTAAGGGGTAGCGGCGGGAATACCGCGAACACCGGGGAGCTGTTTTTT	CASNGVRGSGGNTANTGELFF
.	.	TRBV28	TRBJ1-2	TGTGCCAGCAGTTACCCGGGTCCCGATGTAGGCTATGGCTACACCTTC	CASSYPGPDVGYGYTF
.	TRBD2	TRBV5-1	TRBJ2-3	TGCGCCAGCAGCCCTGGAGGCGCGGGGGGGAAGAATACGCAGTATTTT	CASSPGGAGGKNTQYF
.	TRBD2	TRBV4-2	TRBJ2-1	TGTGCCAGCAGCCAAGGCGGGAGTACTTACAATGAGCAGTTCTTC	CASSQGGSTYNEQFF
.	.	TRBV7-8	TRBJ2-1	TGTGCCAGCAGCCCCCCCCGACAGAACAATAAGCAGTTCTTC	CASSPPRQNNKQFF
.	.	TRBV25-1	TRBJ2-7	TGTGCCAGCAGTCCTAGCTCCAAAGGGCAGCAGTACTTC	CASSPSSKGQQYF
.	.	TRBV9	TRBJ1-2	TGTGCCAGCAGCGCCCGGGACACTGGGGACGGCTACACCTTC	CASSARDTGDGYTF
.	TRBD1	TRBV16	TRBJ1-1	TGTGCCAGCAGCCCCGAGACAGGGGTTAACACTGAAGCTTTCTTT	CASSPETGVNTEAFF
.	.	TRBV4-3	TRBJ2-3	TGCGCCAGCAGCCAAGATCCGTCCACCGCGGATACGCAGTATTTT	CASSQDPSTADTQYF
.	TRBD1	TRBV25-1	TRBJ1-2	TGTGCCAGCGGTAACCCAATACAGACAGGGGGGACCCCCTATGGCTACACCTTC	CASGNPIQTGGTPYGYTF
few	.	TRBV19	TRBJ2-7	TGTGCCAGTAGTTTTTCAGGGCCGTCCTACGAGCAGTACTTC	CASSFSGPSYEQYF
.	.	TRBV29-1	TRBJ1-2	TGCAGCGTTGTTCAGGGGAACTATGGCTACACCTTC	CSVVQGNYGYTF
.	TRBD2	TRBV28	TRBJ2-1	TGTGCCAGCAGATCCCAGCGGGGGAGCTCCTACAATGAGCAGTTCTTC	CASRSQRGSSYNEQFF
.	.	TRBV2	TRBJ1-5	TGTGCCAGCAGTGAATTGGCAGGTGGGAATCAGCCCCAGCATTTT	CASSELAGGNQPQHF
.	TRBD2	TRBV7-2	TRBJ2-3	TGTGCCAGCAGCTCGGGACTAGCTAGCACAGATACGCAGTATTTT	CASSSGLASTDTQYF
.	TRBD1	TRBV4-3	TRBJ1-2	TGCGCCAGCAGCCTCGGCGCCGGGACAGGGGTCTATGGCTACACCTTC	CASSLGAGTGVYGYTF
once	TRBD2	TRBV5-1	TRBJ2-7	TGCGCCAGCAGCTCGGGACTAGCGTTCTACGAGCAGTACTTC	CASSSGLAFYEQYF
.	.	TRBV28	TRBJ2-7	TGTGCCAGCAGTTTATGGGGCATCACCTCTTCCTACGAGCAGTACTTC	CASSLWGITSSYEQYF
.	.	TRBV12-5	TRBJ2-5	TGTGCTAGTGGTTTGGGACAGGCAGAGACCCAGTACTTC	CASGLGQAETQYF
.	.	TRBV11-3	TRBJ1-1	TGTGCCAGCAGCTCCCGGGTAGAAGCTTTCTTT	CASSSRVEAFF
.	TRBD2	TRBV30	TRBJ2-1	TGTGCCTGGAATCTAGCGGGGTACAATGAGCAGTTCTTC	CAWNLAGYNEQFF
few	TRBD1	TRBV27	TRBJ1-1	TGTGCCAGCAGACACGCAGGACAGGGAAGGAGGGAAGCTTTCTTT	CASRHAGQGRREAFF
.	.	TRBV11-2	TRBJ1-1	TGTGCCAGCAGCTTAGATCTGATGAGTGAAGCTTTCTTT	CASSLDLMSEAFF
few	.	TRBV11-2	TRBJ1-1	TGTGCCAGCAGCCTCTCCCGGACTGAAGCTTTCTTT	CASSLSRTEAFF
once	TRBD1	TRBV30	TRBJ2-5	TGTGCCTGGAGTCGGGACAGGGGGCATGAGACCCAGTACTTC	CAWSRDRGHETQYF
.	.	TRBV9	TRBJ2-7	TGTGCCAGCAGCGCGGGGGACTCCTACGAGCAGTACTTC	CASSAGDSYEQYF